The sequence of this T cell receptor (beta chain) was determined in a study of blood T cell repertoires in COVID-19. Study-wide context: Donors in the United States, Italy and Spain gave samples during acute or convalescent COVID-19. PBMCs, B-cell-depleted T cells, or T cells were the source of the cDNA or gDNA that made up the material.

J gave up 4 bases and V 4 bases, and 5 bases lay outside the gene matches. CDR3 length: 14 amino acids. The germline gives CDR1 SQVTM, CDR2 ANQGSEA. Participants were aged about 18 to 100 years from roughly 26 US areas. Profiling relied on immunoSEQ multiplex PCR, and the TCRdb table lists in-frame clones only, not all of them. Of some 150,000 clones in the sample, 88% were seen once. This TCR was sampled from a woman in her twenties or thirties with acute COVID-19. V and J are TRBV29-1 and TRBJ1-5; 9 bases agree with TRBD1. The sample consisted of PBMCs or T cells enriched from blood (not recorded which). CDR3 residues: CSVVQGAGNQPQHF. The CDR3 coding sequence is TGCAGCGTTGTACAGGGGGCTGGTAATCAGCCCCAGCATTTT. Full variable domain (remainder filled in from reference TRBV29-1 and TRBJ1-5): SAVISQKPSRDICQRGTSLTIQCQVDSQVTMMFWYRQQPGQSLTLIATANQGSEATYESGFVIDKFPISRPNLTFSTLTVSNMSPEDSSIYLCSVVQGAGNQPQHFGDGTRLSIL.